This TCR beta chain was identified in a study of response to subunit inactivated influenza vaccine. Study results and limitations: The authors put forward the suggestion that each seasonal influenza vaccination may bring in only a limited number of new T cells.

A word on this clonotype: Its antigen remains unknown.

One entry per CDR3 protein, called by TCRdb with MiXCR from the RT-PCR reads. Among around 850,000 distinct CDR3 sequences listed, 15% to 20% were seen once. The germline V gene encodes CDR1 DFQATT and CDR2 SNEGSKA (reference sequence). Trimming stripped 6 bases from V and 0 bases from J, with 22 bases between. The CDR3 runs to 17 residues. The starting material was PBMCs from blood, obtained more than 4 days after vaccination. This receptor was taken from a man aged 45-65 years who received an inactivated influenza vaccine. The gene calls are TRBV20-1 and TRBJ2-3; weak D call: TRBD1 (7 bases). CDR3: CSAQGGGVHASTDTQYF. The DNA of the CDR3 is TGCAGTGCCCAGGGGGGTGGAGTCCACGCTAGCACAGATACGCAGTATTTT.